A selection of T cell receptor beta chains follows, all from one sample in a study of blood T cell repertoires in COVID-19. Using immunoSEQ multiplex PCR, the repertoire was profiled, and TCRdb retains in-frame clones only, with some absent. The sample records approximately 210,000 clones, roughly four fifths being singletons. The sample consisted of peripheral blood. These receptors were taken from a woman of 80 years or more with COVID-19, enrolled during active disease. Both conserved end residues are part of each CDR3. A D gene is named only where the DNA matches it firmly. Where a row states a size, it is once, few, many or the class of an expanded clone; other rows omit it.

V gene: TRBV27; D gene: TRBD1; J gene: TRBJ2-6; clone size: .; CDR3 DNA: TGTGCCAGCAGCACGCTTCGGGACAGGGAACCCTCTGGGGCCAACGTCCTGACTTTC; CDR3 protein: CASSTLRDREPSGANVLTF
V gene: TRBV19; D gene: .; J gene: TRBJ1-2; clone size: .; CDR3 DNA: TGTGCCAGCGGGGTTCCAGGCTACACCTTC; CDR3 protein: CASGVPGYTF
V gene: TRBV29-1; D gene: .; J gene: TRBJ1-1; clone size: .; CDR3 DNA: TGCAGCGGCTTATTAGACAGGACTGAAGCTTTCTTT; CDR3 protein: CSGLLDRTEAFF
V gene: TRBV7-6; D gene: .; J gene: TRBJ2-1; clone size: .; CDR3 DNA: TGTGCCAGCAGCATCAGGAATGAGCAGTTCTTC; CDR3 protein: CASSIRNEQFF
V gene: TRBV9; D gene: .; J gene: TRBJ1-3; clone size: few; CDR3 DNA: TGTGCCAGCAGCGAACGAAGGGGTGGAAACACCATATATTTT; CDR3 protein: CASSERRGGNTIYF
V gene: TRBV6-1; D gene: TRBD1; J gene: TRBJ1-3; clone size: .; CDR3 DNA: TGTGCCAGCAGTGACACTAGAACAGGGGTCGGAAACACCATATATTTT; CDR3 protein: CASSDTRTGVGNTIYF
V gene: TRBV19; D gene: TRBD2; J gene: TRBJ2-6; clone size: .; CDR3 DNA: TGTGCCAGTAGTGCCTCAGGGGGACGGGGACTAGCGGACTCTGGGGCCAACGTCCTGACTTTC; CDR3 protein: CASSASGGRGLADSGANVLTF
V gene: TRBV6-5; D gene: TRBD1; J gene: TRBJ2-7; clone size: once; CDR3 DNA: TGTGCCAGCAGTTACGGCAGGGGGATTTACGAGCAGTACTTC; CDR3 protein: CASSYGRGIYEQYF
V gene: TRBV18; D gene: .; J gene: TRBJ2-7; clone size: .; CDR3 DNA: TGTGCCAGCTCACTATCGGGTGGGGAGGACGAGCAGTACTTC; CDR3 protein: CASSLSGGEDEQYF
V gene: TRBV2; D gene: .; J gene: TRBJ2-1; clone size: .; CDR3 DNA: TGTGCCAGCAGTGGAGACAGCAGCTCCTACAATGAGCAGTTCTTC; CDR3 protein: CASSGDSSSYNEQFF
V gene: TRBV6-5; D gene: .; J gene: TRBJ1-5; clone size: .; CDR3 DNA: TGTGCCAGCTCCCGGGGAGGGGCAACTCAGCCCCAGCATTTT; CDR3 protein: CASSRGGATQPQHF
V gene: TRBV12-3/TRBV12-4; D gene: TRBD1; J gene: TRBJ2-3; clone size: few; CDR3 DNA: TGTGCCAGCCGACAGGGGATTACAGATACGCAGTATTTT; CDR3 protein: CASRQGITDTQYF
V gene: TRBV28; D gene: .; J gene: TRBJ2-7; clone size: .; CDR3 DNA: TGTGCCAGCAGCACCACAGACTACGAGCAGTACTTC; CDR3 protein: CASSTTDYEQYF
V gene: TRBV28; D gene: .; J gene: TRBJ2-7; clone size: .; CDR3 DNA: TGTGCCAGCAGCCGACTCAATGACGCTAGCTCCTACGAGCAGTACTTC; CDR3 protein: CASSRLNDASSYEQYF
V gene: TRBV15; D gene: TRBD1; J gene: TRBJ2-1; clone size: .; CDR3 DNA: TGTGCCACCAGCAAGACAGGGGAGGAATACAATGAGCAGTTCTTC; CDR3 protein: CATSKTGEEYNEQFF
V gene: TRBV4-1; D gene: .; J gene: TRBJ2-5; clone size: .; CDR3 DNA: TGCGCCAGCAGCCAATTAGGGGGGACAGTCCAAGAGACCCAGTACTTC; CDR3 protein: CASSQLGGTVQETQYF
V gene: TRBV4-2; D gene: .; J gene: TRBJ1-6; clone size: .; CDR3 DNA: TGTGCCAGCAGCCAAGATGGAGGCCCCAGCTCCTATAATTCACCCCTCCACTTT; CDR3 protein: CASSQDGGPSSYNSPLHF
V gene: TRBV12-3/TRBV12-4; D gene: .; J gene: TRBJ2-5; clone size: .; CDR3 DNA: TGTGCCAGCAGTTCTGGGGGCGCGGAGACCCAGTACTTC; CDR3 protein: CASSSGGAETQYF
V gene: TRBV7-2; D gene: TRBD1; J gene: TRBJ1-2; clone size: .; CDR3 DNA: TGTGCCAGCAGCTTGGTCCCAGGGGGATCCGGCTACACCTTC; CDR3 protein: CASSLVPGGSGYTF
V gene: TRBV28; D gene: TRBD1; J gene: TRBJ1-2; clone size: few; CDR3 DNA: TGTGCCAGCGGGGGACAGAGTACCCCCTATGGCTACACCTTC; CDR3 protein: CASGGQSTPYGYTF
V gene: TRBV4-2; D gene: .; J gene: TRBJ1-3; clone size: .; CDR3 DNA: TGTGCCAGCAGCCAATTTCCCGGGGAGTCAGGGGCCGGAAACACCATATATTTT; CDR3 protein: CASSQFPGESGAGNTIYF
V gene: TRBV11-3; D gene: TRBD2; J gene: TRBJ2-1; clone size: .; CDR3 DNA: TGTGCCAGCAGCTTAGGGACTAGCGTTTCCAATGAGCAGTTCTTC; CDR3 protein: CASSLGTSVSNEQFF